One sample yielded the 26 T cell receptor beta chains listed below, sequenced in a study of blood T cell repertoires in COVID-19. TCRdb's copy holds only in-frame clones and misses some; the assay was immunoSEQ multiplex PCR. The sample carries approximately 150,000 clones, roughly 82% recorded once. Sequenced input: peripheral blood. These receptors all stem from a human donor in a cohort sampled during active COVID-19.

The J gene is TRBJ2-2, the V gene TRBV6-5; perhaps TRBD1 as D (6 bases). V lost 4 bases, J lost 5 bases, and 8 bases lay in between. The CDR3 is 13 residues long. CDR1 is MNHEY, CDR2 SVGAGI, per germline. CDR3 nucleotides: TGTGCCAGCAGTTTAGGACAGACCGGGGAGCTGTTTTTT. Amino acids: CASSLGQTGELFF.

The rearrangement links TRBV19 to TRBJ2-5; 7 nucleotides match TRBD2. The V gene's germline CDR1 is LNHDA and CDR2 SQIVND (reference sequence). J was trimmed by 5 bases and V by 4 bases; bases with no gene match: 10. This CDR3 is 15 amino acids long. The DNA of the CDR3 is TGTGCCAGTAGTACAGGCCCGGCGGGGGTGGAGACCCAGTACTTC. It encodes CASSTGPAGVETQYF.

The chain joins TRBV5-1 to TRBJ2-3; D possibly corresponds to TRBD2 (6 bases). The CDR3 length is 15 residues. The V end lost 4 bases, the J end lost 4 bases, and 16 bases lay between the germline ends. Looked up from germline, CDR1 is SGHRS and CDR2 is YFSETQ. CDR3 nucleotides: TGCGCCAGCAGCCCGGATGCGGGGTTTGCAGATACGCAGTATTTT. Its translation is CASSPDAGFADTQYF.

The V and J genes are TRBV30 and TRBJ1-2; 8 bases map to TRBD1. Germline loops: CDR1 GTSNPN, CDR2 SVGIG (reference sequence). The CDR3 covers 12 residues. V trimming: 5 bases; J trimming: 3 bases; junction bases outside the gene matches: 2. Here the CDR3 DNA reads TGTGCCTGGGAGACAGGGGACTATGGCTACACCTTC. Its translation: CAWETGDYGYTF.

V and J are TRBV12-3 or TRBV12-4 and TRBJ2-1; D is unclear. The CDR3 is 12 residues long. With 6 bases removed from V and 8 bases from J, the gap between germline ends came to 11 bases. DNA for the CDR3: TGTGCCAGCAGCTGGGCCTTCGATGAGCAGTTCTTC. Amino acids: CASSWAFDEQFF.

The chain has TRBV29-1 and TRBJ2-5; 9 bases are a match to TRBD2. V lost 4 bases and J lost 4; bases outside the gene matches: 10. There are 15 residues in the CDR3. Germline V CDR1 and CDR2: SQVTM, ANQGSEA. CDR3 bases: TGCAGCGTTGGGCCTCGGCGGGGGGGCAGAGAGACCCAGTACTTC. This sequence encodes CSVGPRRGGRETQYF.

The chain carries TRBV2 and TRBJ2-5; possibly TRBD1 for D (6 bases). The CDR3 length is 14 residues. V lost 6 bases, J lost 1 base, and 12 bases lay in between. From germline, CDR1 is SNHLY and CDR2 FYNNEI. CDR3: CASRDSTFQETQYF. The DNA of the CDR3 is TGTGCCAGCAGGGACAGTACTTTCCAAGAGACCCAGTACTTC.

The chain links TRBV27 to TRBJ1-6; D is possibly TRBD1 (6 bases). Trimming left V 5 bases short and J 8 bases short, with 19 bases between. The CDR3 is 16 residues long. CDR1 is MNHEY and CDR2 is SMNVEV in the germline V gene (reference sequence). The CDR3 loop is CASSLTGPGVYSPLHF. In nucleotides, the CDR3 is TGTGCCAGCAGTCTGACAGGTCCGGGTGTGTATTCACCCCTCCACTTT.

J is TRBJ2-3 and V is TRBV3-1 (or the pseudogene TRBV3-2); D unclear. V lost 0 bases, J lost 4 bases, and 8 bases lay in between. Germline-derived CDR1 and CDR2 are LGHDT and YNNKEL (reference sequence). This CDR3 comprises 14 residues. The CDR3 region is CASSQDPSADTQYF. CDR3 bases: TGTGCCAGCAGCCAAGATCCATCAGCAGATACGCAGTATTTT.

This chain uses TRBV30 with TRBJ2-1; D is unresolved. The CDR3 is 14 residues long. CDR1 GTSNPN and CDR2 SVGIG come from the germline V gene (reference sequence). Trimming left V 3 bases short and J 0 bases short, with 9 bases between. CDR3 in DNA: TGTGCCTGGAGATCGGCTAGCTCCTACAATGAGCAGTTCTTC. It is translated as CAWRSASSYNEQFF.

The CDR3: CASSLAGPGTEAFF. The CDR3 DNA is TGTGCCAGCAGTTTGGCTGGGCCGGGGACTGAAGCTTTCTTT. The chain employs TRBV27 and TRBJ1-1; D uncertain. The CDR3 extends over 14 amino acids. CDR1 and CDR2 (germline): MNHEY, SMNVEV (reference sequence). Trimming left V 3 bases short and J 5 bases short, with 13 bases between.

The chain links TRBV6-5 to TRBJ1-1; TRBD1 matches at 7 bases. CDR3 length: 12 residues. J lost 5 bases, V lost 6 bases, and 3 bases had no gene match. Germline lookup yields CDR1 MNHEY and CDR2 SVGAGI. The CDR3 protein is CASSLRGTEAFF. The CDR3 DNA is TGTGCCAGCAGCCTCAGGGGGACTGAAGCTTTCTTT.

This clone was seen only a few times. J is TRBJ2-5 and V is TRBV5-4; 9 nucleotides match TRBD2. Trimming removed 5 bases from V and 4 bases from J; junction bases left unmatched: 15. The CDR3 totals 17 residues. Germline values: CDR1 SGHNT, CDR2 YYREEE (reference sequence). The CDR3 nucleotides read TGTGCCAGCAGTGAAGGAGGAGCGGGAGGCCCCGGAGAGACCCAGTACTTC. Translation gives CASSEGGAGGPGETQYF.

This clone appeared a few times. CDR3 DNA sequence: TGCAGCGTTATGGAGGGGTCAGATACGCAGTATTTT. This encodes CSVMEGSDTQYF. The rearrangement joins TRBV29-1 to TRBJ2-3, with D tentatively TRBD2 (6 bases). The V and J ends lost 5 bases and 4 bases respectively, with 10 bases between them. This CDR3 contains 12 residues. Germline CDR1 SQVTM, CDR2 ANQGSEA.

The V and J genes are TRBV30 and TRBJ2-1; 10 bases agree with TRBD2. Germline assignment: CDR1 GTSNPN and CDR2 SVGIG (reference sequence). The CDR3 contains 12 residues. V was clipped by 5 bases and J by 8 bases; unmatched bases: 3. The CDR3 sequence: CAWLAGAYEQFF. CDR3 sequence (DNA): TGTGCCTGGCTAGCGGGAGCTTATGAGCAGTTCTTC. The whole variable domain, remainder taken from reference TRBV30 and TRBJ2-1, is SQTIHQWPATLVQPVGSPLSLECTVEGTSNPNLYWYRQAAGRGLQLLFYSVGIGQISSEVPQNLSASRPQDRQFILSSKKLLLSDSGFYLCAWLAGAYEQFFGPGTRLTVL.

This chain connects TRBV7-8 to TRBJ2-1; 8 nucleotides agree with TRBD2. V was pared by 5 bases and J by 8 bases, with 17 bases of the junction left unmatched. The CDR3 length is 17 residues. The germline V gene has CDR1 SGHVS and CDR2 FQNEAQ. CDR3 protein: CASSPPTPDGGGYEQFF. DNA for the CDR3: TGTGCCAGCAGCCCCCCGACCCCAGACGGGGGGGGTTATGAGCAGTTCTTC.

This chain connects TRBV9 to TRBJ2-1; possible D gene TRBD2, 5 bases. CDR1 is SGDLS and CDR2 is YYNGEE in the germline V gene. Trimming pared 2 bases from V and 0 bases from J, leaving 9 bases between. The CDR3 runs 15 residues. CDR3 nucleotide sequence: TGTGCCAGCAGCGTCCTAGCAGGCTCCTACAATGAGCAGTTCTTC. Protein sequence: CASSVLAGSYNEQFF.

J is TRBJ2-2 and V is TRBV5-5; 8 nucleotides line up with TRBD1. The CDR3 is 15 amino acids. J was trimmed by 3 bases and V by 3 bases; bases with no gene match: 4. Germline CDR1 is SGHKS and CDR2 is YYEKEE (reference sequence). The CDR3 protein is CASSSLGQDTGELFF. As DNA, the CDR3 is TGTGCCAGCAGCTCCCTGGGACAGGACACCGGGGAGCTGTTTTTT.

In its sample, this clone was seen a few times. The CDR3 nucleotides read TGTGCCAGCACCGAGGGACAGTCCTATGGCTACACCTTC. This encodes CASTEGQSYGYTF. The chain links TRBV28 to TRBJ1-2; 7 nucleotides line up with TRBD1. The CDR3 runs to 13 residues. Germline CDR1 MDHEN, CDR2 SYDVKM. Trimming cost V 7 bases and J 4 bases; bases outside gene matches: 6.

The V and J genes are TRBV28 and TRBJ1-1, with a tentative D call TRBD1 (5 bases). V dropped 2 bases and J dropped 5 bases, with 12 bases sitting between them. CDR3 length equals 14 residues. Germline V gene sequence: CDR1 MDHEN, CDR2 SYDVKM. CDR3 sequence: CASSLGGARTEAFF. In nucleotides, the CDR3 is TGTGCCAGCAGTTTAGGCGGGGCGCGGACTGAAGCTTTCTTT.

This chain joins TRBV5-4 and TRBJ2-3; 10 nucleotides agree with TRBD2. Looked up from germline, CDR1 is SGHNT and CDR2 is YYREEE (reference sequence). The ends lost 4 bases at V and 5 bases at J; junction bases unmatched: 7. The CDR3 sequence is 15 residues long. The CDR3 sequence: CASSRSGGAVDTQYF. The CDR3 nucleotides read TGTGCCAGCAGCCGGAGCGGGGGGGCAGTAGATACGCAGTATTTT.

V gene TRBV29-1 combines with J gene TRBJ2-7; TRBD2 is a possible D gene (5 bases). Trimming took off 5 bases at V and 3 bases at J, with 11 bases between the two ends. Germline CDR1 and CDR2: SQVTM and ANQGSEA. The CDR3 length is 12 residues. The DNA of the CDR3 is TGCAGCGTTTCTTCGGGAAACTACGAGCAGTACTTC. This translates into CSVSSGNYEQYF.

The chain employs TRBV2 and TRBJ1-2, with 10 nucleotides matching TRBD1. The V segment lost 1 base and the J segment 4 bases; nucleotides outside the gene matches: 3. The germline gives CDR1 SNHLY, CDR2 FYNNEI. CDR3 length: 15 residues. The chain's CDR3 is CASSEGDRGGYGYTF. CDR3 DNA sequence: TGTGCCAGCAGTGAAGGGGACAGGGGAGGCTATGGCTACACCTTC.

The sample holds one count of this clone. The chain carries TRBV5-1 and TRBJ2-3; D is unclear. Germline values: CDR1 SGHRS, CDR2 YFSETQ. The CDR3 loop spans 13 amino acids. V gave up 4 bases and J gave up 6 bases, with 12 bases separating them. CDR3 region: CASSLDSLDTQYF. The CDR3 nucleotides read TGCGCCAGCAGCCTGGATAGTTTGGATACGCAGTATTTT.

V is TRBV28 and J is TRBJ2-5; D is possibly TRBD2 (7 bases). The CDR3 extends over 15 amino acids. V dropped 1 base and J dropped 8 bases, with 17 bases sitting between them. Germline V lookup: CDR1 MDHEN, CDR2 SYDVKM. CDR3 sequence (DNA): TGTGCCAGCAGTTTATTCAGGGGCAGGGAGGGTACCCAGTACTTC. It specifies CASSLFRGREGTQYF.

The rearrangement uses TRBV7-9 and TRBJ2-1, with D possibly TRBD1 on 6 matching bases. The CDR3 length is 14 residues. The ends were cut back, 4 bases at V and 7 bases at J, with 14 bases in the middle. From germline, CDR1 is SEHNR and CDR2 FQNEAQ (reference sequence). CDR3 in DNA: TGTGCCAGCAGCTGGGGACAAGTACAGAATGAGCAGTTCTTC. Its translation: CASSWGQVQNEQFF.